This TCR beta chain was captured by sequencing in a study of tumor-infiltrating lymphocytes in localized non-small cell lung cancer. Sequencing used immunoSEQ multiplex PCR; TCRdb keeps in-frame clones, though not all of them. The sample contains roughly 24,000 clones, roughly 71% of which appear only once. As to this clone: The antigen is not known.

Study-level findings and limits: IM1 and IM2 tumors showed no difference in T-cell fraction. Tumor T-cell fraction was not associated with recurrence-free survival. Not all patients were TCR sequenced, owing to tissue quantity.

This CDR3 region has 15 residues. Germline assignment: CDR1 SNHLY and CDR2 FYNNEI. J lost 0 bases, V lost 2 bases, and 1 base had no gene match. The sequencing input was lung tumor tissue. The sequence derives from a human donor with non-small cell lung cancer. V and J are TRBV2 and TRBJ1-3; 7 bases map to TRBD1. Here the CDR3 DNA reads TGTGCCAGCAGTGAACGGGACAGCTCTGGAAACACCATATATTTT. This sequence encodes CASSERDSSGNTIYF.